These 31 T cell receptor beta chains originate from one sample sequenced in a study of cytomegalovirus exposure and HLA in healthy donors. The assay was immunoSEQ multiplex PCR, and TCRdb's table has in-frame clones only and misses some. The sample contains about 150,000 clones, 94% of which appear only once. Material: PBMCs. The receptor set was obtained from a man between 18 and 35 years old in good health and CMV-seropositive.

The CDR3 loop is CASSLGLATDTQYF. CDR3 sequence (DNA): TGTGCCAGCAGCTTAGGGCTAGCGACAGATACGCAGTATTTT. The chain links TRBV7-9 to TRBJ2-3; D might be TRBD2 (6 bases). The length of the CDR3 is 14 residues. Germline CDR1 SEHNR, CDR2 FQNEAQ (reference sequence). Trimming pared 1 base from V and 3 bases from J, leaving 8 bases between.

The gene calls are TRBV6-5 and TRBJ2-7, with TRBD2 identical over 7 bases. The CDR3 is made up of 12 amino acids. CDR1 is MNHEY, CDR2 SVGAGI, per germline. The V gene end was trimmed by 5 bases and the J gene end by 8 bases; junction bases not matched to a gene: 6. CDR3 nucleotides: TGTGCCAGCAGTAGGGAGGGATTTCAGCAGTACTTC. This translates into CASSREGFQQYF.

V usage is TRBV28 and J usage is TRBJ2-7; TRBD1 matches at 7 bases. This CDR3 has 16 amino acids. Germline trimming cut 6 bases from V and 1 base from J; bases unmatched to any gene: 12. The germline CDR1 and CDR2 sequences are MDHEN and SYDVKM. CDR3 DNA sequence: TGTGCCAGCAGGGAATTGTCGGACAGGAGGTCCTACGAGCAGTACTTC. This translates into CASRELSDRRSYEQYF.

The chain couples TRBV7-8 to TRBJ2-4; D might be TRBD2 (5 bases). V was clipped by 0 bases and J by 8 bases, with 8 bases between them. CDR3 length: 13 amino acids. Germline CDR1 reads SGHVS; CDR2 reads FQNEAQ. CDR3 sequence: CASSLASSYIQYF. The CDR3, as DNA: TGTGCCAGCAGCTTAGCCTCTAGCTACATTCAGTACTTC.

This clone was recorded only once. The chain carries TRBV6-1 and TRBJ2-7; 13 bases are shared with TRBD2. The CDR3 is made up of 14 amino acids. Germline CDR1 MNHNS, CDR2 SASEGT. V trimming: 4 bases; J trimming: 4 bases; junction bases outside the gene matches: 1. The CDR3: CASSGTSGSYEQYF. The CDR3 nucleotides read TGTGCCAGCAGTGGGACTAGCGGGAGTTACGAGCAGTACTTC.

CDR3 bases: TGCAGCGTCAGCCAAGCGGGACAAGGTCGGTACGAGCAGTACTTC. Residues: CSVSQAGQGRYEQYF. This sequence joins TRBV29-1 and TRBJ2-7; D possibly corresponds to TRBD2 (7 bases). The CDR3 is 15 amino acids. The germline V gene encodes CDR1 SQVTM and CDR2 ANQGSEA. Trimming took 6 bases from V and 4 from J, leaving 22 bases between them.

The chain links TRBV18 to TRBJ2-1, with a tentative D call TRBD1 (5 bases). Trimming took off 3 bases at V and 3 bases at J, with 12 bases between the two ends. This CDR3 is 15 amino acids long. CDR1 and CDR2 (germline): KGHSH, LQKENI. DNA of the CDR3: TGTGCCAGCTCACCTCAAGGGCAGGGCTACAATGAGCAGTTCTTC. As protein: CASSPQGQGYNEQFF.

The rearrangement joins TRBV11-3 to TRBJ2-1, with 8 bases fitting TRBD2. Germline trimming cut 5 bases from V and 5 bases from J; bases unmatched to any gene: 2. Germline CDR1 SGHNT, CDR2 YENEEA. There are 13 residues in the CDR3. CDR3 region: CASSGGGHNEQFF. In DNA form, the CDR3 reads TGTGCCAGCAGCGGCGGGGGGCACAATGAGCAGTTCTTC.

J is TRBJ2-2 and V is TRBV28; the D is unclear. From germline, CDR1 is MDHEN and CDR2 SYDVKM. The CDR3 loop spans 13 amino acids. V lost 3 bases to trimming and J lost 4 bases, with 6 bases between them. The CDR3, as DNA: TGTGCCAGCAGTTTCCTGTCCACCGGGGAGCTGTTTTTT. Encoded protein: CASSFLSTGELFF.

In DNA form, the CDR3 reads TGTGCCAGCAGTCGACTAGCGGGAACCCCGGGTGAGCAGTTCTTC. Residues: CASSRLAGTPGEQFF. The rearrangement uses TRBV6-1 and TRBJ2-1; 11 nucleotides align to TRBD2. Germline loops: CDR1 MNHNS, CDR2 SASEGT. The CDR3 loop spans 15 amino acids. After removal of 5 bases from V and 9 bases from J, the junction contained 9 bases not matched to a gene.

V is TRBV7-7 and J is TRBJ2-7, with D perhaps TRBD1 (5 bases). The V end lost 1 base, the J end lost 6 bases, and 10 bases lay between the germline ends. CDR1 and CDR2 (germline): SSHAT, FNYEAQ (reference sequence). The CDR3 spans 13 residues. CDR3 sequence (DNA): TGTGCCAGCAGCTTAGACAGGACGGCCGAGCAGTACTTC. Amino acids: CASSLDRTAEQYF.

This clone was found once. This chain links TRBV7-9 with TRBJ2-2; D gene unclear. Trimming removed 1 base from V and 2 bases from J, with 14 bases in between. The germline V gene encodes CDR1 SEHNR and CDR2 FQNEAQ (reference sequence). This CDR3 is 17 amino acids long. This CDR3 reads CASSLGPHGVNTGELFF. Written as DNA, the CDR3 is TGTGCCAGCAGCTTAGGGCCCCATGGAGTAAACACCGGGGAGCTGTTTTTT. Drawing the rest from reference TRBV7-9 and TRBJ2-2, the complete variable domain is DTGVSQNPRHKITKRGQNVTFRCDPISEHNRLYWYRQTLGQGPEFLTYFQNEAQLEKSRLLSDRFSAERPKGSFSTLEIQRTEQGDSAMYLCASSLGPHGVNTGELFFGEGSRLTVL.

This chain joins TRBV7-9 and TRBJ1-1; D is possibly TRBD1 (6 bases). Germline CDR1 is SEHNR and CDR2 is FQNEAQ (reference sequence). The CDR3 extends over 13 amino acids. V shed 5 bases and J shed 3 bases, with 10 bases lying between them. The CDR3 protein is CASSDPGDTEAFF. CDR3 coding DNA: TGTGCCAGCAGCGATCCAGGGGACACTGAAGCTTTCTTT.

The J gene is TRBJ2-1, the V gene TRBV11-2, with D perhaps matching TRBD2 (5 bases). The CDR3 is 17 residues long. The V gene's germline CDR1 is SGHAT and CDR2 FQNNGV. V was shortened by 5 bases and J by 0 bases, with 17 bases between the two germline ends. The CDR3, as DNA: TGTGCCAGCAGCACCGGGGAAGGGTTCGGCTCCTACAATGAGCAGTTCTTC. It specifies CASSTGEGFGSYNEQFF.

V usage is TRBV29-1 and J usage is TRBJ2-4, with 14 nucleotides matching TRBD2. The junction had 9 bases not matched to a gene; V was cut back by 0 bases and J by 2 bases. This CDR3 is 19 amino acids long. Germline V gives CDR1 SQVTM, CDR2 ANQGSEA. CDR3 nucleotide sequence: TGCAGCGTTGAAGATCCCCTGACTAGCGGGAGGGCGTCCAAAAACATTCAGTACTTC. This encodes CSVEDPLTSGRASKNIQYF.

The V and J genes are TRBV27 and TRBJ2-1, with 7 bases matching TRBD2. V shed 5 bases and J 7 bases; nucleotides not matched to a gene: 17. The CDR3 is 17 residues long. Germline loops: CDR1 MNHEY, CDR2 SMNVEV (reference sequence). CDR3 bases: TGTGCCAGCAGTGTTTCCCGCGGGGCGGGAGTATCTAATGAGCAGTTCTTC. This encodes CASSVSRGAGVSNEQFF.

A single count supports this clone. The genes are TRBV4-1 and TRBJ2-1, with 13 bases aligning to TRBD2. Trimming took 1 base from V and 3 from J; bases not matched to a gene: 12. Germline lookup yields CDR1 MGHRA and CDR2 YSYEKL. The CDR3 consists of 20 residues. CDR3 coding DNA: TGCGCCAGCAGCCAAGGACTCAAACTCGGACTAGCGGGAGTCTACAATGAGCAGTTCTTC. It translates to CASSQGLKLGLAGVYNEQFF.

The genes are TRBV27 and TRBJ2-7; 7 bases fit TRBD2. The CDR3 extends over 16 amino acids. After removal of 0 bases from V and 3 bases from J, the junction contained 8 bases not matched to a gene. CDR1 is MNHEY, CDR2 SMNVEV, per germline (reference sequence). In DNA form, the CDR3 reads TGTGCCAGCAGTTTATCTAAAGCGGGATTAGGCTACGAGCAGTACTTC. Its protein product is CASSLSKAGLGYEQYF.

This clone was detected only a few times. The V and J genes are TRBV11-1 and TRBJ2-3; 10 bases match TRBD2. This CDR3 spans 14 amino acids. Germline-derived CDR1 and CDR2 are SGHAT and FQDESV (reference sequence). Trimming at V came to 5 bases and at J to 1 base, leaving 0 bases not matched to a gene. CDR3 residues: CASSGTSGTDTQYF. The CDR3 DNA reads TGTGCCAGCAGCGGGACTAGCGGCACAGATACGCAGTATTTT.

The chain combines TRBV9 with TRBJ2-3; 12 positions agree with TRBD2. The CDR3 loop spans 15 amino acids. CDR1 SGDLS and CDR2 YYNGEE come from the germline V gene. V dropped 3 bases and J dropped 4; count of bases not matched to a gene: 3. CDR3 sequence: CASSATSGSADTQYF. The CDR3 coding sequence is TGTGCCAGCAGCGCGACTAGCGGGAGTGCAGATACGCAGTATTTT.

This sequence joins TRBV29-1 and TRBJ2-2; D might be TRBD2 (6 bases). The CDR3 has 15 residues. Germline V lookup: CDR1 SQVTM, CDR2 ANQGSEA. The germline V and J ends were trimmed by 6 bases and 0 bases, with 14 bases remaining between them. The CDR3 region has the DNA TGCAGCGTGGCATTGGGAGGATCGAACACCGGGGAGCTGTTTTTT. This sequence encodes CSVALGGSNTGELFF.

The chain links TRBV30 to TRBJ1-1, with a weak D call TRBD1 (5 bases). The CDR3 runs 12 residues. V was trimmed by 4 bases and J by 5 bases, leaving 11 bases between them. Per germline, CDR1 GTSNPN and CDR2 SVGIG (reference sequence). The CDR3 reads CAWTPEGTEAFF. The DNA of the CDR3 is TGTGCCTGGACACCGGAGGGGACTGAAGCTTTCTTT.

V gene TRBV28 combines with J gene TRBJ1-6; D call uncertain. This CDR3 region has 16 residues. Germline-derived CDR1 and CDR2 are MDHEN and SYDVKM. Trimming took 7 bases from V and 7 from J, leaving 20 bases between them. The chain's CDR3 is CASTNLRVLGNSPLHF. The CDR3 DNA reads TGTGCCAGCACCAATCTGAGGGTCCTCGGGAATTCACCCCTCCACTTT.

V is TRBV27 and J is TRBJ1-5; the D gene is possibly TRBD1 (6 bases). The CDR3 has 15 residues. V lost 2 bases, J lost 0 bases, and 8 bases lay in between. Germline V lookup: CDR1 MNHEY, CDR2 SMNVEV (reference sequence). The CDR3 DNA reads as TGTGCCAGCAGTTTAATAGGGGGTAGCAATCAGCCCCAGCATTTT. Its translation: CASSLIGGSNQPQHF.

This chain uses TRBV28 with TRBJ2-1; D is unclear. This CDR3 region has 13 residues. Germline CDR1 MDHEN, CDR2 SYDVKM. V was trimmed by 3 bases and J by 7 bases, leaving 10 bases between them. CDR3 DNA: TGTGCCAGCAGTTTTATCTCGAGGAATGAGCAGTTCTTC. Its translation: CASSFISRNEQFF.

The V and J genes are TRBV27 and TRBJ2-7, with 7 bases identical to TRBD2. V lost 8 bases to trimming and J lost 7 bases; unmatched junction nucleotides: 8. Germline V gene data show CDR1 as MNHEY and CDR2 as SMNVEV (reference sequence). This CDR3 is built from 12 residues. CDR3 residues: CASGKLAREQYF. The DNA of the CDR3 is TGTGCCAGCGGGAAACTAGCGCGGGAGCAGTACTTC.

The CDR3 loop is CASSYSIPREGEQYF. CDR3 nucleotide sequence: TGTGCCAGCAGTTACTCGATCCCGCGGGAGGGTGAGCAGTACTTC. The chain combines TRBV6-6 with TRBJ2-7, with 9 bases aligning to TRBD2. Trimming cost V 0 bases and J 7 bases; bases outside gene matches: 7. CDR1 is MNHNY, CDR2 SVGAGI, per germline (reference sequence). CDR3 size: 15 residues.

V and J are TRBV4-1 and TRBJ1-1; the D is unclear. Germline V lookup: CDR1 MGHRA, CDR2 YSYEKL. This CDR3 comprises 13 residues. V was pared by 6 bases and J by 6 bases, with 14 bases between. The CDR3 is CASRKGGAPEAFF. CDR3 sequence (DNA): TGCGCCAGCAGAAAAGGTGGAGCACCTGAAGCTTTCTTT.

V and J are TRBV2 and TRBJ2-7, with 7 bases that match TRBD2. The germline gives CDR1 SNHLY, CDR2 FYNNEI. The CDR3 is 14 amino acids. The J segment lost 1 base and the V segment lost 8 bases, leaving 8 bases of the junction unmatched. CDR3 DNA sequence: TGTGCCAGCGGGGGGGTCGGGATGTCCTACGAGCAGTACTTC. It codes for CASGGVGMSYEQYF.

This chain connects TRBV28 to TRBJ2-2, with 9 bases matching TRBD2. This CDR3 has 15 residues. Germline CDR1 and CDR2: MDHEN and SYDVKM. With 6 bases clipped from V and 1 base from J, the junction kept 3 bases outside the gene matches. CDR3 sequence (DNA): TGTGCCAGCAGAACGACTAGCGGGAACACCGGGGAGCTGTTTTTT. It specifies CASRTTSGNTGELFF. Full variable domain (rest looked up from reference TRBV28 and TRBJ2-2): DVKVTQSSRYLVKRTGEKVFLECVQDMDHENMFWYRQDPGLGLRLIYFSYDVKMKEKGDIPEGYSVSREKKERFSLILESASTNQTSMYLCASRTTSGNTGELFFGEGSRLTVL.

The CDR3 nucleotides are TGTGCCAGCAGCTTGAGGAAGGGGTACACTGAAGCTTTCTTT. This gives the protein CASSLRKGYTEAFF. V is TRBV5-8 and J is TRBJ1-1, with a possible D match to TRBD1 (5 bases). Germline V gives CDR1 SGHTS, CDR2 YDEGEE. The CDR3 has 14 amino acids. V lost 1 base and J 3 bases, leaving 10 bases between the germline ends.